This T cell receptor beta chain is from a study of blood T cell repertoires in COVID-19. Study-wide context: Researchers got acute and convalescent COVID-19 samples from the United States, Italy and Spain. T cells, B-cell-depleted T cells, or PBMCs supplied cDNA or gDNA.

Under the authors' procedure: Amplification of reference gene primers provided the estimated nucleated cell counts. Sequenced by immunoSEQ multiplex PCR; TCRdb stores in-frame clones only, minus some. V and J calls and clone size are given by that table; D and trimming were obtained from the DNA. The sample records roughly 87,000 clones, 80% to 90% being singletons. CDR1 is LNHDA and CDR2 is SQIVND in the germline V gene (reference sequence). Unmatched junction bases numbered 11, after V lost 5 bases and J lost 7 bases. This CDR3 region has 16 residues. The V and J genes are TRBV19 and TRBJ2-2; TRBD1 matches 9 bases. The sequencing input was peripheral blood. This clonotype was sampled from a woman aged 80 or over with active COVID-19. CDR3 in amino acids: CASSPQNRGHIGELFF. DNA for the CDR3: TGTGCCAGTAGTCCCCAGAACAGGGGGCATATCGGGGAGCTGTTTTTT. The variable domain in full, completed from reference TRBV19 and TRBJ2-2, reads DGGITQSPKYLFRKEGQNVTLSCEQNLNHDAMYWYRQDPGQGLRLIYYSQIVNDFQKGDIAEGYSVSREKKESFPLTVTSAQKNPTAFYLCASSPQNRGHIGELFFGEGSRLTVL.